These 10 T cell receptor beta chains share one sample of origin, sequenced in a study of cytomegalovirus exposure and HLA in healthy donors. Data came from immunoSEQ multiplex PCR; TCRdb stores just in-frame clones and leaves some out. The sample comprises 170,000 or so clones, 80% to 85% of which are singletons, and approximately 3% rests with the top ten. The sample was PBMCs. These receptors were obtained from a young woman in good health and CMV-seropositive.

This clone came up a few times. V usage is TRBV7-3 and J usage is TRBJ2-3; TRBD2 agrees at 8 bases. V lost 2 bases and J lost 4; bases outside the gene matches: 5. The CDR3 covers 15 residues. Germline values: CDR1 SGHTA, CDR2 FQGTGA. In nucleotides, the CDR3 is TGTGCCAGCAGCTTATCGGGGGGGCGTGCAGATACGCAGTATTTT. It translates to CASSLSGGRADTQYF.

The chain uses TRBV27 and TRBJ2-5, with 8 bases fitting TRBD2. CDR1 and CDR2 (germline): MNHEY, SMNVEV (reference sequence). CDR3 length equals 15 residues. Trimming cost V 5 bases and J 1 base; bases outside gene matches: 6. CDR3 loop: CASSITRGGQETQYF. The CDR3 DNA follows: TGTGCCAGCAGTATAACCCGGGGGGGCCAAGAGACCCAGTACTTC.

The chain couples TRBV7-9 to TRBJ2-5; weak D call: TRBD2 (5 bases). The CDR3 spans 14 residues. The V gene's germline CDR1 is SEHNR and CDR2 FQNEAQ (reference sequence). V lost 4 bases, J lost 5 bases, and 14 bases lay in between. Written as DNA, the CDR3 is TGTGCCAGCAGCTCGCCAAGCCGCGGGGAGACCCAGTACTTC. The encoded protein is CASSSPSRGETQYF. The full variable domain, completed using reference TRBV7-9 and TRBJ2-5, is DTGVSQNPRHKITKRGQNVTFRCDPISEHNRLYWYRQTLGQGPEFLTYFQNEAQLEKSRLLSDRFSAERPKGSFSTLEIQRTEQGDSAMYLCASSSPSRGETQYFGPGTRLLVL.

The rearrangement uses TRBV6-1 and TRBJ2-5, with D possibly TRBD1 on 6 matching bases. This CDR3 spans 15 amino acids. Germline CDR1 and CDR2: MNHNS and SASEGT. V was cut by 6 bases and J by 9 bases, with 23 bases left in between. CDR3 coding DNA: TGTGCCAGCAGCATAGGGACACGGCTTCCGAGACCCCAGTACTTC. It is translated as CASSIGTRLPRPQYF.

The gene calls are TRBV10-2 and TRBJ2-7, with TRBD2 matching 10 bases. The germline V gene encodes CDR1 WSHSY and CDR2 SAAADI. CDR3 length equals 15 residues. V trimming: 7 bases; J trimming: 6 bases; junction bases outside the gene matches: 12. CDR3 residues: CASKDIAGGPREQYF. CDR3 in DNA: TGCGCCAGCAAAGATATAGCGGGGGGCCCGCGCGAGCAGTACTTC.

The CDR3 DNA reads TGTGCCAGCAGAGACGGGACTAGCGGGGGTAATGAGCAGTTCTTC. This translates into CASRDGTSGGNEQFF. This chain uses TRBV2 with TRBJ2-1; 14 bases map to TRBD2. Trimming cost V 6 bases and J 7 bases; bases outside gene matches: 5. The CDR3 runs to 15 residues. CDR1 is SNHLY, CDR2 FYNNEI, per germline.

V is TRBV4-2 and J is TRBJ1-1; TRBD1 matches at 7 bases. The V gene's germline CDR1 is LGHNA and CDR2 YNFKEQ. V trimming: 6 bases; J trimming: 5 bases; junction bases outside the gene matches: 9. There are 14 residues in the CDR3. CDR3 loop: CASSPGADRTEAFF. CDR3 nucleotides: TGTGCCAGCAGTCCTGGGGCGGACAGGACTGAAGCTTTCTTT.

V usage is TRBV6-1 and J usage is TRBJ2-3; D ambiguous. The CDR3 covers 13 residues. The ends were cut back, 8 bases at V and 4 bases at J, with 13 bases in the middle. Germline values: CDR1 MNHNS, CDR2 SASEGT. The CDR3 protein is CASSLVSADTQYF. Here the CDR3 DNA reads TGTGCCAGCTCCCTAGTTTCCGCAGATACGCAGTATTTT.

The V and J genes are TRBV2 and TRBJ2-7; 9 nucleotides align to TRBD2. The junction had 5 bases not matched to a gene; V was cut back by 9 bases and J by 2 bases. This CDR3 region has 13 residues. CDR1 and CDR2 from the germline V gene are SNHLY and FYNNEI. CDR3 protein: CASTSGGTYEQYF. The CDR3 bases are TGTGCCAGTACGAGCGGGGGGACCTACGAGCAGTACTTC.

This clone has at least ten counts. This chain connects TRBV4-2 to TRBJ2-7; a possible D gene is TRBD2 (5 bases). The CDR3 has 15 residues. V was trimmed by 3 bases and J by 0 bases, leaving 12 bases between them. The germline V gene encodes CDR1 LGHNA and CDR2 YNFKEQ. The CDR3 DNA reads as TGTGCCAGCAGCCAGGAACTAGAGACCTCCTACGAGCAGTACTTC. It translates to CASSQELETSYEQYF.